This paragraph covers one TCR beta chain sequence. The antigen remains undetermined. Germline values: CDR1 SGDLS, CDR2 YYNGEE. This CDR3 spans 15 amino acids. V lost 2 bases and J lost 6, with 17 bases in between. This specimen comes from a study of T cell responses to AZD1222 COVID-19 vaccine. Using immunoSEQ multiplex PCR, the repertoire was profiled, and TCRdb retains in-frame clones only, with some absent. The sample lists approximately 140,000 clones, around four fifths seen once, with 4.1% in the top ten. General study results and limits: Variant regions that are unmutated are reportedly the target of nearly half of spike-specific TCRs. Only 6 or 7 AZD1222 recipients tested seropositive at baseline. White British people made up most donors, females outnumbered males, and clonal diversity was possibly underestimated. Spike-spanning, vaccine-associated CD4 TCRs were dominant at 160-218 and 743-854.

The clonotype comes from an adult in good health. Sequencing was performed on peripheral blood, taken on day 0 of MenACWY control vaccination. This chain uses TRBV9 with TRBJ1-1, with D perhaps TRBD1 (5 bases). CDR3 sequence reads: CASSVDSDLIPEAFF. In DNA form, the CDR3 reads TGTGCCAGCAGCGTCGACAGCGACCTGATACCTGAAGCTTTCTTT.